Following are 22 T cell receptor beta chains from one sample sequenced in a study of technical replicates of blood from a few donors. The protocol was immunoSEQ multiplex PCR, while the TCRdb copy is restricted to in-frame clones and leaves out a portion. The data contain tens of thousands of clones, approximately 90% of them singletons. The specimen sequenced was PBMCs. The receptor set was obtained from a human donor in good health. Some clones in this sample may be carry-over from other donors' samples.

This clone was detected a few times. The chain carries TRBV7-3 and TRBJ2-2, with D maybe TRBD2 (6 bases). V lost 1 base and J 6 bases, leaving 21 bases between the germline ends. CDR1 and CDR2 from the germline V gene are SGHTA and FQGTGA. This CDR3 comprises 18 residues. The CDR3 reads CASSLIGGMSINAGELFF. Here the CDR3 DNA reads TGTGCCAGCAGCTTAATCGGCGGGATGTCGATAAACGCCGGGGAGCTGTTTTTT.

CDR3 sequence reads: CASSIPGGGTEAFF. Here the CDR3 DNA reads TGTGCCAGCAGCATACCCGGGGGTGGGACTGAAGCTTTCTTT. The V gene is TRBV5-6, the J gene TRBJ1-1, with D possibly being TRBD1 (5 bases). In germline, CDR1 is SGHDT, CDR2 YYEEEE. The CDR3 contains 14 residues. Between the trimmed V and J ends, which lost 4 bases and 5 bases, there was a span of 15 bases.

V gene TRBV7-9 combines with J gene TRBJ1-1; D unresolved. CDR3 size: 13 residues. Trimming took 8 bases from V and 0 from J, leaving 10 bases between them. Germline assignment: CDR1 SEHNR and CDR2 FQNEAQ (reference sequence). The CDR3 reads CASSGGMNTEAFF. The CDR3 DNA follows: TGTGCCAGCTCAGGAGGCATGAACACTGAAGCTTTCTTT. Drawing the rest from reference TRBV7-9 and TRBJ1-1, the complete variable domain is DTGVSQNPRHKITKRGQNVTFRCDPISEHNRLYWYRQTLGQGPEFLTYFQNEAQLEKSRLLSDRFSAERPKGSFSTLEIQRTEQGDSAMYLCASSGGMNTEAFFGQGTRLTVV.

The chain employs TRBV5-4 and TRBJ1-2; 8 nucleotides agree with TRBD1. This CDR3 spans 16 amino acids. The germline CDR1 and CDR2 sequences are SGHNT and YYREEE (reference sequence). V lost 4 bases to trimming and J lost 4 bases; unmatched junction nucleotides: 12. CDR3 region: CASSQAWTGITYGYTF. The CDR3 bases are TGTGCCAGCAGCCAAGCCTGGACAGGGATCACCTATGGCTACACCTTC.

This chain connects TRBV19 to TRBJ2-7; 12 nucleotides align to TRBD2. The junction had 1 base not matched to a gene; V was cut back by 4 bases and J by 3 bases. Germline V gene data show CDR1 as LNHDA and CDR2 as SQIVND (reference sequence). The CDR3 extends over 14 amino acids. The CDR3 region is CASSRTSGNYEQYF. The CDR3 DNA is TGTGCCAGTAGTAGGACTAGCGGGAACTACGAGCAGTACTTC.

This rearrangement joins TRBV27 to TRBJ2-5; TRBD2 matches 13 bases. The germline V gene encodes CDR1 MNHEY and CDR2 SMNVEV (reference sequence). After removal of 3 bases from V and 2 bases from J, the junction contained 3 bases not matched to a gene. The CDR3 is 16 residues long. CDR3 coding DNA: TGTGCCAGCAGTTTGGGGACTAGCGGGGTTCAAGAGACCCAGTACTTC. Residues: CASSLGTSGVQETQYF.

The chain employs TRBV7-8 and TRBJ2-2, with 8 bases lining up with TRBD1. The ends lost 1 base at V and 7 bases at J; junction bases unmatched: 5. The germline CDR1 and CDR2 sequences are SGHVS and FQNEAQ. The CDR3 runs 15 residues. The chain's CDR3 is CASSLVGQGHGELFF. In nucleotides, the CDR3 is TGTGCCAGCAGCTTAGTTGGACAGGGTCACGGGGAGCTGTTTTTT.

The chain employs TRBV12-5 and TRBJ1-5, with a weak D call TRBD1 (6 bases). V lost 7 bases and J 1 base, leaving 14 bases between the germline ends. The germline V gene encodes CDR1 LGHNT and CDR2 FRNRAP. The CDR3 length is 15 residues. The DNA of the CDR3 is TGTGCTAGTGATAGGGGGAGGGGGAGCAATCAGCCCCAGCATTTT. Amino acid sequence: CASDRGRGSNQPQHF.

This chain links TRBV19 with TRBJ2-5; 7 bases map to TRBD1. Germline V lookup: CDR1 LNHDA, CDR2 SQIVND (reference sequence). This CDR3 region has 15 residues. V lost 0 bases, J lost 5 bases, and 6 bases stayed unmatched. In nucleotides, the CDR3 is TGTGCCAGTAGTATAGATCGACAGGGTCGGGAGACCCAGTACTTC. It is translated as CASSIDRQGRETQYF.

This chain connects TRBV7-9 to TRBJ2-7, with 12 bases identical to TRBD1. J lost 6 bases, V lost 5 bases, and 11 bases had no gene match. Germline V gene data show CDR1 as SEHNR and CDR2 as FQNEAQ (reference sequence). This CDR3 contains 16 residues. CDR3 loop: CASSADRDRGRFEQYF. The CDR3 nucleotides are TGTGCCAGCAGCGCAGACAGGGACAGGGGGCGGTTCGAGCAGTACTTC.

The chain employs TRBV30 and TRBJ1-6; unclear D gene. CDR1 and CDR2 from the germline V gene are GTSNPN and SVGIG (reference sequence). V was cut by 3 bases and J by 10 bases, with 13 bases left in between. This CDR3 comprises 13 residues. The CDR3 DNA sequence: TGTGCCTGGAGAGGCGTCGCAGGATCACCCCTCCACTTT. Its protein is CAWRGVAGSPLHF.

This chain connects TRBV9 to TRBJ2-1, with 14 bases aligning to TRBD2. The CDR3 contains 15 residues. CDR1 and CDR2 (germline): SGDLS, YYNGEE. Losses at the gene ends were 3 bases for V and 8 bases for J; bases not matched to a gene: 4. CDR3 amino acids: CASSAGLAGEHEQFF. Here the CDR3 DNA reads TGTGCCAGCAGCGCGGGACTAGCGGGAGAACATGAGCAGTTCTTC.

V and J are TRBV4-3 and TRBJ1-4; D is uncertain. The CDR3 runs to 16 residues. V was shortened by 0 bases and J by 9 bases, with 17 bases between the two germline ends. Germline-derived CDR1 and CDR2 are LGHNA and YSLEER. This CDR3 is CASSQDGRGSSKKLFF. The CDR3 nucleotides are TGCGCCAGCAGCCAAGACGGCCGGGGATCCTCGAAAAAACTGTTTTTT.

This chain joins TRBV5-6 and TRBJ2-7, with 8 bases identical to TRBD1. Per the germline V gene, CDR1 is SGHDT and CDR2 is YYEEEE. The CDR3 is 15 residues long. V was pared by 7 bases and J by 7 bases, with 16 bases of the junction left unmatched. CDR3 nucleotides: TGTGCCAGCCGCGCCCAGGACAGGGCATTTCGGGAGCAGTACTTC. It is translated as CASRAQDRAFREQYF.

The genes are TRBV19 and TRBJ1-2; 7 bases agree with TRBD1. The CDR3 runs 13 residues. Germline V gene lookup returns CDR1 LNHDA and CDR2 SQIVND (reference sequence). V was pared by 6 bases and J by 4 bases, with 5 bases of the junction left unmatched. CDR3 nucleotides: TGTGCCAGTAGCGACAGGGTAATCTATGGCTACACCTTC. Translation: CASSDRVIYGYTF.

The chain joins TRBV7-3 to TRBJ2-3, with D maybe TRBD2 (6 bases). The CDR3 spans 14 residues. CDR1 is SGHTA, CDR2 FQGTGA, per germline. The V end was cut by 2 bases, the J end by 0 bases, with 6 bases between. The CDR3 DNA follows: TGTGCCAGCAGCTTAGGGACTAGCACAGATACGCAGTATTTT. Encoded protein: CASSLGTSTDTQYF.

In its sample, this clone was seen a few times. This chain connects TRBV30 to TRBJ1-5, with 9 bases fitting TRBD1. Germline lookup yields CDR1 GTSNPN and CDR2 SVGIG (reference sequence). The CDR3 is 13 residues long. After removal of 6 bases from V and 7 bases from J, the junction contained 7 bases not matched to a gene. Here the CDR3 reads CACDRGMGQPQHF. In nucleotides, the CDR3 is TGTGCCTGCGACAGGGGGATGGGACAGCCCCAGCATTTT.

In DNA, the CDR3 is TGTGCCAGTAAAGGACTAGGCACAGATACGCAGTATTTT. Amino acids: CASKGLGTDTQYF. This sequence joins TRBV19 and TRBJ2-3; 7 bases fit TRBD2. Looked up from germline, CDR1 is LNHDA and CDR2 is SQIVND (reference sequence). The CDR3 is 13 residues long. The V and J ends lost 7 bases and 1 base, in that order; junction bases with no gene match: 2.

The chain has TRBV6-6 and TRBJ2-5, with 7 bases matching TRBD2. This CDR3 region has 13 residues. In germline, CDR1 is MNHNY, CDR2 SVGAGI (reference sequence). The V gene end was trimmed by 6 bases and the J gene end by 2 bases; junction bases not matched to a gene: 3. The CDR3 sequence: CASRLAAQETQYF. The DNA for the CDR3 is TGTGCCAGCAGGCTAGCGGCGCAAGAGACCCAGTACTTC.

The V and J genes are TRBV5-4 and TRBJ2-7, with TRBD2 matching 9 bases. Germline V CDR1 and CDR2: SGHNT, YYREEE (reference sequence). V lost 3 bases, J lost 4 bases, and 5 bases stayed unmatched. There are 14 residues in the CDR3. The CDR3 protein is CASSSAGGQYEQYF. The CDR3 DNA is TGTGCCAGCAGCTCAGCGGGGGGCCAATACGAGCAGTACTTC.

CDR3: CASSISSVGGRETQYF. The CDR3 DNA is TGTGCCAGTAGTATTTCTTCGGTTGGCGGGAGGGAGACCCAGTACTTC. This chain links TRBV19 with TRBJ2-5; 8 nucleotides line up with TRBD2. The germline CDR1 and CDR2 sequences are LNHDA and SQIVND (reference sequence). V gave up 3 bases and J gave up 5 bases; unmatched junction bases: 11. There are 16 residues in the CDR3.

The rearrangement uses TRBV30 and TRBJ1-4, with TRBD1 identical over 7 bases. The CDR3 extends over 13 amino acids. CDR1 is GTSNPN and CDR2 is SVGIG in the germline V gene (reference sequence). V trimming: 3 bases; J trimming: 6 bases; junction bases outside the gene matches: 4. The CDR3 spells CAWRETGYEKLFF. The CDR3 nucleotides are TGTGCCTGGAGGGAGACAGGGTATGAAAAACTGTTTTTT.